This TCR beta chain was captured in a study of PD-L1 blockade in urothelial cancer. Study overall: The researchers analyzed blood 3 weeks (second dose) and 6 weeks after treatment start.

The assay was immunoSEQ multiplex PCR, and TCRdb's table has in-frame clones only and misses some. There are some 51,000 clones in the sample; more than 75% occur only once, and 2% to 3% lies in the top ten. This CDR3 contains 16 residues. Time point meaning: peripheral blood 6 weeks after treatment start. This receptor was obtained from a man aged 55 to 70 with urothelial cancer. J is TRBJ2-7 and V is TRBV21-1; the table assigns TRBD2, which was not confirmed against the DNA. TRBV21-1 represents a pseudogene. The sample here was PBMCs, taken around atezolizumab (anti-PD-L1) treatment. CDR3 DNA sequence: TGTGCCAGCAGCAAAGAGGAGGAAGGGCCCTCCTACGAGCAGTACTTC. Amino acids: CASSKEEEGPSYEQYF.